These T cell receptor beta chains were read from a single sample in a study of T-cell reconstitution after alpha-beta-depleted transplantation in children. MiXCR, applied by TCRdb to the PCR reads, yields one record per CDR3 protein. The top ten hold 2.2% of the sample, which has hundreds of thousands of distinct CDR3 sequences, 10% to 15% seen once. The sequencing here drew on PBMCs, mostly from graft donor cells, taken 360 days after TCRalphabeta/CD19-depleted stem cell transplant. These receptor sequences come from a male patient aged 5 to 17 who had a stem cell transplant for acute myeloid leukemia, so the T cells may come from the graft donor. CDR3s include the opening cysteine and the closing phenylalanine or tryptophan. D genes are given only for firm matches. Where a row states a size, it is once, few, many or the class of an expanded clone; other rows omit it.

v_gene	d_gene	j_gene	len	abundance	CDR3aa	CDR3nt
TRBV12-3/TRBV12-4	-	TRBJ2-1	15	few	CASSFPSGIDNEQFF	TGTGCCAGCAGTTTTCCTTCGGGAATCGACAATGAGCAGTTCTTC
TRBV7-9	-	TRBJ2-4	15	many	CASGAMAGARNIQYF	TGTGCCAGCGGGGCGATGGCAGGGGCACGGAACATTCAGTACTTC
TRBV12-3/TRBV12-4	TRBD2	TRBJ2-7	15	many	CASSPLVAGGIEQYF	TGTGCCAGCAGTCCTCTGGTAGCGGGAGGGATCGAGCAGTACTTC
TRBV4-3	-	TRBJ1-1	16	-	CASSQDHAGLDTEAFF	TGCGCCAGCAGCCAAGATCATGCGGGGTTGGACACTGAAGCTTTCTTT
TRBV6-5	TRBD1	TRBJ2-2	15	few	CASSYWGQGNGELFF	TGTGCCAGCAGTTACTGGGGACAGGGTAACGGGGAGCTGTTTTTT
TRBV28	-	TRBJ2-3	15	few	CASSSFPGSTDTQYF	TGTGCCAGCAGTTCCTTCCCCGGGAGCACAGATACGCAGTATTTT
TRBV7-8	-	TRBJ1-1	12	few	CASSSLPMGAFF	TGTGCCAGCAGCTCACTTCCAATGGGGGCTTTCTTT
TRBV28	TRBD1	TRBJ2-7	15	-	CATYRGAESSYEQYF	TGTGCCACCTACAGGGGGGCGGAGAGCTCCTACGAGCAGTACTTC
TRBV29-1	-	TRBJ2-1	15	few	CSAFAGWDSHNEQFF	TGCAGCGCCTTTGCGGGCTGGGACTCGCACAATGAGCAGTTCTTC
TRBV27	-	TRBJ2-5	16	-	CASSFLGRIDKETQYF	TGTGCCAGCAGTTTCTTAGGCAGGATTGACAAAGAGACCCAGTACTTC
TRBV12-3/TRBV12-4	TRBD2	TRBJ2-7	16	-	CASSSRRGGSSYEQYF	TGTGCCAGCAGTTCCCGACGGGGGGGGAGCAGCTACGAGCAGTACTTC
TRBV19	-	TRBJ2-7	14	-	CASTPTQKGYEQYF	TGTGCCAGTACCCCAACCCAGAAAGGCTACGAGCAGTACTTC
TRBV7-3	-	TRBJ2-2	16	few	CASSVRSSEFTGELFF	TGTGCCAGCAGCGTGAGGTCTAGCGAGTTCACCGGGGAGCTGTTTTTT
TRBV5-1	TRBD2	TRBJ2-3	13	many	CASSRLATDTQYF	TGCGCCAGCAGCCGACTAGCAACAGATACGCAGTATTTT
TRBV12-3/TRBV12-4	-	TRBJ2-5	11	many	CASSFSETQYF	TGTGCCAGCAGTTTTTCGGAGACCCAGTACTTC
TRBV7-3	TRBD2	TRBJ2-1	15	-	CASSWSGRANNEQFF	TGTGCCAGCAGCTGGAGCGGGAGGGCAAACAATGAGCAGTTCTTC
TRBV29-1	-	TRBJ1-2	13	-	CSVWDGSGYGYTF	TGCAGCGTTTGGGACGGTTCAGGCTATGGCTACACCTTC
TRBV6-2/TRBV6-3	-	TRBJ2-3	17	few	CASSLPSSSANTDTQYF	TGTGCCAGCAGTCTCCCTTCATCTAGCGCGAACACAGATACGCAGTATTTT
TRBV12-3/TRBV12-4	TRBD1	TRBJ1-5	17	few	CASTWGRGRGSNQPQHF	TGTGCCAGCACCTGGGGCAGGGGGAGAGGAAGCAATCAGCCCCAGCATTTT
TRBV6-2/TRBV6-3	-	TRBJ2-4	15	few	CASSYYQLAKNIQYF	TGTGCCAGCAGTTACTACCAGCTAGCTAAAAACATTCAGTACTTC
TRBV5-4	-	TRBJ1-4	21	few	CASSSGHRKPKEAPTNEKLFF	TGTGCCAGCAGCTCCGGACACAGGAAGCCAAAGGAAGCGCCAACTAATGAAAAACTGTTTTTT
TRBV7-2	-	TRBJ2-7	13	few	CASSPNGLDEQYF	TGTGCCAGCAGCCCGAACGGACTGGACGAGCAGTACTTC
TRBV24-1	-	TRBJ2-3	17	few	CATSDNIPGPGTDTQYF	TGTGCCACCAGTGACAATATTCCGGGACCGGGGACAGATACGCAGTATTTT
TRBV13	-	TRBJ2-1	15	-	CASSKGDTPYNEQFF	TGTGCCAGCTCCAAAGGGGACACGCCCTACAATGAGCAGTTCTTC
TRBV6-1	TRBD2	TRBJ2-5	15	few	CASGRGWALLETQYF	TGTGCCAGCGGGAGGGGCTGGGCGCTCCTGGAGACCCAGTACTTC
TRBV4-3	TRBD2	TRBJ2-1	15	few	CASSQVREGYNEQFF	TGCGCCAGCAGCCAAGTCCGGGAGGGCTACAATGAGCAGTTCTTC
TRBV5-6	TRBD2	TRBJ2-2	16	-	CASSLLAGSGTGELFF	TGTGCCAGCAGCTTACTAGCGGGGTCGGGCACCGGGGAGCTGTTTTTT
TRBV7-3	-	TRBJ2-1	16	few	CASSLRPSGGVNEQFF	TGTGCCAGCAGCTTAAGGCCGTCAGGTGGGGTTAATGAGCAGTTCTTC
TRBV12-3/TRBV12-4	TRBD2	TRBJ2-3	17	few	CASSFGGTSGSTDTQYF	TGTGCCAGCAGTTTCGGGGGGACTAGCGGGAGCACAGATACGCAGTATTTT
TRBV12-3/TRBV12-4	-	TRBJ1-3	16	few	CASSLGTVVSGNTIYF	TGTGCCAGCAGTCTCGGGACGGTAGTGTCTGGAAACACCATATATTTT
TRBV20-1	TRBD2	TRBJ2-1	15	-	CSAGRPSGNGNEQFF	TGCAGTGCTGGCCGGCCTAGCGGGAACGGGAATGAGCAGTTCTTC
TRBV6-1	TRBD2	TRBJ2-1	16	few	CASSDIGRGVYNEQFF	TGTGCCAGCAGTGACATCGGGAGGGGCGTCTACAATGAGCAGTTCTTC
TRBV20-1	TRBD2	TRBJ2-1	13	few	CSACDSGRREQFF	TGCAGTGCTTGTGATAGCGGGAGACGGGAGCAGTTCTTC
TRBV10-3	-	TRBJ2-1	13	-	CAIRPADPNEQFF	TGTGCCATCCGGCCAGCGGACCCCAATGAGCAGTTCTTC
TRBV6-1	TRBD2	TRBJ2-2	15	few	CASSPGLVSTGELFF	TGTGCCAGCAGTCCGGGACTAGTGAGCACCGGGGAGCTGTTTTTT
TRBV20-1	TRBD2	TRBJ2-1	15	-	CSASGGLAGFNEQFF	TGCAGTGCAAGTGGGGGACTAGCGGGATTCAATGAGCAGTTCTTC
TRBV28	-	TRBJ2-7	12	few	CASSPADTQQYF	TGTGCCAGCAGTCCGGCCGACACCCAGCAGTACTTC
TRBV4-3	-	TRBJ2-7	15	few	CASSQENRGSYEQYF	TGCGCCAGCAGCCAAGAGAATCGAGGGTCCTACGAGCAGTACTTC
TRBV7-9	-	TRBJ2-5	15	-	CASSLGRQDQETQYF	TGTGCCAGCAGCTTAGGGCGACAGGACCAAGAGACCCAGTACTTC
TRBV18	-	TRBJ1-5	14	-	CASSPLGPDQPQHF	TGTGCCAGCTCACCATTGGGCCCTGATCAGCCCCAGCATTTT
TRBV25-1	-	TRBJ2-3	17	-	CASSELVAGFGTDTQYF	TGTGCCAGCAGTGAATTGGTAGCCGGGTTCGGCACAGATACGCAGTATTTT
TRBV7-3	TRBD1	TRBJ2-3	15	few	CASSPDRIITDTQYF	TGTGCCAGCAGCCCGGACAGGATTATCACAGATACGCAGTATTTT
TRBV29-1	-	TRBJ2-2	12	many	CSVGLITGELFF	TGCAGCGTTGGACTGATCACCGGGGAGCTGTTTTTT
TRBV20-1	TRBD2	TRBJ2-1	16	many	CRPGLAGVQAYNEQFF	TGCAGACCGGGACTAGCGGGAGTACAGGCCTACAATGAGCAGTTCTTC
TRBV20-1	TRBD2	TRBJ2-3	14	-	CSAAGGVSTDTQYF	TGCAGTGCCGCCGGGGGGGTCAGCACAGATACGCAGTATTTT
TRBV29-1	-	TRBJ2-7	14	-	CSVDTGTEAYEQYF	TGCAGCGTAGATACCGGGACCGAAGCCTACGAGCAGTACTTC
TRBV29-1	-	TRBJ2-5	12	few	CSAVRGSETQYF	TGCAGCGCAGTGAGGGGCTCGGAGACCCAGTACTTC
TRBV10-2	-	TRBJ2-2	14	many	CATSSLGDTGELFF	TGCGCCACCTCGTCCCTTGGGGACACCGGGGAGCTGTTTTTT
TRBV5-1	-	TRBJ2-7	14	-	CASSLAGAYYEQYF	TGCGCCAGCAGCTTGGCAGGGGCCTACTACGAGCAGTACTTC
TRBV20-1	-	TRBJ1-2	14	-	CSASTISGGYGYTF	TGCAGTGCTTCGACAATCTCGGGCGGCTATGGCTACACCTTC
TRBV7-9	-	TRBJ2-7	14	many	CASSLGQGDYEQYF	TGTGCCAGCAGCTTAGGTCAGGGCGACTACGAGCAGTACTTC
TRBV4-2	TRBD2	TRBJ2-3	16	-	CASSYPSGKVADTQYF	TGTGCCAGCAGCTACCCTAGCGGAAAGGTGGCAGATACGCAGTATTTT
TRBV11-1	TRBD2	TRBJ2-1	18	few	CASRKNRTREVRYNEQFF	TGTGCCAGCAGAAAGAATCGGACTAGGGAGGTTCGGTACAATGAGCAGTTCTTC